This TCR beta chain is drawn from a study of T cells in Graves' hyperthyroidism and ophthalmopathy. Whole-study results and caveats: Peripheral blood also featured most of the thyroid clonotypes expanded above 0.001.

In this sample, this clonotype turned up many times. Its target is unknown. Pregnant or lactating patients were excluded, as were those with uncontrolled infection or other autoimmune disease. The study based diagnoses on clinical symptoms, serum thyroxine and TRAb, thyroid ultrasound and orbital computed tomography. From RNA transcripts, TCR beta CDR3 regions were amplified. During a first-round RT-PCR of the TCR CDR3, the HTBI primer set was used. TCRdb re-analysed the multiplex PCR reads in MiXCR, keeping a single row per CDR3 protein. This table holds under 250,000 distinct CDR3 sequences, roughly a quarter found once. Germline CDR1 is KGHDR and CDR2 is SFDVKD. There are 17 residues in the CDR3. Germline trimming cut 3 bases from V and 5 bases from J; bases unmatched to any gene: 9.

This sequence originates from a woman in her forties with Graves' ophthalmopathy. Source material: blood. The chain links TRBV24-1 to TRBJ2-5; 12 bases are a match to TRBD2. CDR3 in amino acids: CATSDTHGLAGMETQYF. The DNA of the CDR3 is TGTGCCACCAGTGATACACACGGACTAGCGGGAATGGAGACCCAGTACTTC.